In its sample, the clone carrying this TCR beta chain was seen a few times. MiXCR was run by TCRdb on the RACE reads, yielding one entry per CDR3 protein. Counted here are approximately 87,000 distinct CDR3 sequences, roughly 10% occurring once; the ten biggest clones make up about 3%. Specified time point: patch test 2, 6 weeks after DPC sensitization. Treatment specified: therapeutic diphenylcyclopropenone sensitization with weekly scalp DPC. CDR3 length: 14 residues. Between the trimmed V and J ends, which lost 4 bases and 5 bases, there was a span of 11 bases. These data are taken from a study of human T cells and chemical hapten exposure.

The sequenced sample was whole blood, obtained in connection with sensitization to the hapten diphenylcyclopropenone (DPC). V gene TRBV12-3 or TRBV12-4 combines with J gene TRBJ2-2; possibly TRBD1 for D (5 bases). The sequence came from a woman aged 40 to 50 with alopecia areata. Some clones in this sample may be carry-over from other donors' samples. The CDR3 region has the DNA TGTGCCAGCAGTTCGCATGCAGGGACCGGGGAGCTGTTTTTT. This translates into CASSSHAGTGELFF.